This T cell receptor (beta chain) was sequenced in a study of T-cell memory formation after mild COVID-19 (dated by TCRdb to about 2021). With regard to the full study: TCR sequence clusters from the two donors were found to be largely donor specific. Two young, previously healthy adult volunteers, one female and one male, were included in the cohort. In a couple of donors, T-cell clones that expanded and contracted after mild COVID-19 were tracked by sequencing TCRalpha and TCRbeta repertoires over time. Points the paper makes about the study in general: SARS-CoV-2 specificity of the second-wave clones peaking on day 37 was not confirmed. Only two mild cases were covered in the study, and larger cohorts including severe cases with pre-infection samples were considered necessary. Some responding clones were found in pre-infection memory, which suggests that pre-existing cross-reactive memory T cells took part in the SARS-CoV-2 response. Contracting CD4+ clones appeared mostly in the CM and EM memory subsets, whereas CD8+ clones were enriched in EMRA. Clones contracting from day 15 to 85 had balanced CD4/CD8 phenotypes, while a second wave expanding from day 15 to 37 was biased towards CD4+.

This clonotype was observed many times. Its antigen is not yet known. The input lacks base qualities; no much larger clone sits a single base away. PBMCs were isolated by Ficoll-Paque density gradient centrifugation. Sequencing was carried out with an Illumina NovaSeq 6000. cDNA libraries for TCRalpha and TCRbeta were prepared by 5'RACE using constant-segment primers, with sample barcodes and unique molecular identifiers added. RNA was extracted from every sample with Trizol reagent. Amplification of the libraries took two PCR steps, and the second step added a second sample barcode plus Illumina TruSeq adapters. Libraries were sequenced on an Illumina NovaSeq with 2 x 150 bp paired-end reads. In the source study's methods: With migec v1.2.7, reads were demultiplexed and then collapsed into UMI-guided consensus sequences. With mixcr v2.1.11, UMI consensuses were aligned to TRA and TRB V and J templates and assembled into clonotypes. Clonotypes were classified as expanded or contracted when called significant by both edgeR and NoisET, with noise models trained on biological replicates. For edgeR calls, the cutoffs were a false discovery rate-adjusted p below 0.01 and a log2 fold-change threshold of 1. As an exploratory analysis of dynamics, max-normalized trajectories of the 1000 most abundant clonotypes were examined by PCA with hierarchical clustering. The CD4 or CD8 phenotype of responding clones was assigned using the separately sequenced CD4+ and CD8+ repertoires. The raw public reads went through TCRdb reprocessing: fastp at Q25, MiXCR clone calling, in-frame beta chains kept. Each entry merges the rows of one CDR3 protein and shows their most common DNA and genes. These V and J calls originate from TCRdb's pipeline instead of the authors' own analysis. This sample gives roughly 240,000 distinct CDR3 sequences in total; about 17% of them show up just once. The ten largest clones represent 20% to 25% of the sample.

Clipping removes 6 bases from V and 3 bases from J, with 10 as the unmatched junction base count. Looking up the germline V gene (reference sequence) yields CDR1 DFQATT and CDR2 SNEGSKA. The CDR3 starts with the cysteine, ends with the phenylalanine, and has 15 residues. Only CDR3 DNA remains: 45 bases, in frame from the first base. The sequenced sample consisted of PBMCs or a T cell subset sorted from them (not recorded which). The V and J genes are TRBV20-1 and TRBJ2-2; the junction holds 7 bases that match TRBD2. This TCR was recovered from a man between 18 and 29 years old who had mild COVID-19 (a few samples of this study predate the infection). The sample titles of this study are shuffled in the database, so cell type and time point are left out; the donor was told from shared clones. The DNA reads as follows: TGCAGTGCCAGGCGAGAGCGGGGTTACACCGGGGAGCTGTTTTTT. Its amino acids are CSARRERGYTGELFF.